This T cell receptor (beta chain) was sequenced during a study of CD8+CD57+ T cells in acquired aplastic anemia. Whole-study context: Across the sorted CD4+ and CD8+ cells, DNA amounts averaged about 3.2 ug. Notes on the study in general: Patients were compared with controls for CD8+ Simpson's diversity, and no significant difference emerged. Patients and controls shared 25 to 35 CD8+ CDR3 sequences, highly expressed in patients.

Profiling of TCR beta VDJ combinations and CDR3 sequences used genomic DNA as template. TCRdb independently ran MiXCR on the reads; one entry per CDR3 protein. In the table there are roughly 170,000 distinct CDR3 sequences, 48% of which are singletons. This clonotype was recorded only once. Antigen: not known. The CDR3 length is 11 residues. An expansion of CD8+CD57+ cells by flow cytometry had been shown in patients chosen for sequencing. Every patient presented with severe acquired aplastic anemia. This clonotype originated in a human donor with aplastic anemia. The chain uses TRBV12-2 and TRBJ2-7; TRBD1 was called by the table and not checked on the DNA. TRBV12-2 corresponds to a pseudogene. The specimen was sorted CD4+, CD8+, or CD8+CD57+ T cells (not recorded which) from PBMCs. The CDR3 region is CASRPPSEQYF. In nucleotides, the CDR3 is TGTGCAAGTCGCCCCCCGAGCGAGCAGTACTTC.